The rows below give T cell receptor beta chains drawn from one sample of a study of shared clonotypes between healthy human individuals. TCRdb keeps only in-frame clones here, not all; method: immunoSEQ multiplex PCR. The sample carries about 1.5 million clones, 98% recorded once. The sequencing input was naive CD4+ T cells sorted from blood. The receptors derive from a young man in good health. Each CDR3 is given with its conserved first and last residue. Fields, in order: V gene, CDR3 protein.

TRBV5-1,CASSSGLAGGPGETQYF
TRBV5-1,CASSLVLGTAWGKLFF
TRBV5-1,CASSLASYSYEQYF
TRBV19,CASSKTRGQDSNQPQHF
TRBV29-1,CSGGNTGELFF
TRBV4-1,CASSQPTGETQYF
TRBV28,CASSSGTGEAFF
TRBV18,CASSRPGGEAFF
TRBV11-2,CASSIGQPYYGYTF
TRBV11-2,CASSLDLPRYPSYEQYF
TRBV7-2,CASTLLGTDTQYF
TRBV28,CASSSPSGTANTGELFF
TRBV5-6,CASSPLRQGVREQYF
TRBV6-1,CASSEAGARTDTQYF